This TCR beta chain was identified during a study of blood T cell repertoires in COVID-19. In the study overall: Both acute and convalescent COVID-19 samples were obtained from the United States, Italy and Spain.

Germline V gene sequence: CDR1 LNHNV, CDR2 YYDKDF (reference sequence). CDR3 size: 16 residues. V was cut by 0 bases and J by 7 bases, with 16 bases left in between. Authors' data handling: The assay estimated nucleated cells by amplifying reference gene primers. The protocol was immunoSEQ multiplex PCR, while the TCRdb copy is restricted to in-frame clones and leaves out a portion. V, J and clone size are taken as reported in that table, and D and trimming were inferred from the DNA itself. Among about 160,000 clones listed, 75% to 90% were seen once. The chain couples TRBV15 to TRBJ2-1; a weak D match, TRBD1 (6 bases). The sample consisted of peripheral blood. This receptor was obtained from an older woman with active or convalescent COVID-19. Written as DNA, the CDR3 is TGTGCCACCAGCAGAGATTTACAGGGTATAGAAAATGAGCAGTTCTTC. Translating gives CATSRDLQGIENEQFF.